Sequencing of this TCR beta chain was carried out in a study of cytomegalovirus exposure and HLA in healthy donors. Points from the study as a whole: According to an earlier analysis, most TCR beta V segments yielded productive rearrangements about 87% or about 30% of the time. Later work found that TCR association rates differed between HLA loci; DRB1 had the most and HLA-C the fewest.

Vbeta (60) and Jbeta (13) primers were used in the PCR. Original analysis: A later analysis tallied approximately 80 million unique TCR beta chains, 9 million to 12 million of them shared. TCRdb's copy holds only in-frame clones and misses some; the assay was immunoSEQ multiplex PCR. Clonal size and the V and J genes are those of that table, whereas D and trimming came from the DNA. The table shows approximately 170,000 clones, with around 72% occurring only once. Remarks on this clone: The antigen is unknown.

This TCR was recovered from a woman aged 40-49 years in good health and CMV-seropositive. Sequencing was carried out using PBMCs.

The DNA for the CDR3 is TGTGCCAGCAGCGAAGGTGAAAGGGAGAATTCACCCCTCCACTTT. This codes for CASSEGERENSPLHF. The chain is built from TRBV9 and TRBJ1-6; D gene ambiguous. Germline values: CDR1 SGDLS, CDR2 YYNGEE. Trimming pared 3 bases from V and 7 bases from J, leaving 14 bases between. The CDR3 runs 15 residues.